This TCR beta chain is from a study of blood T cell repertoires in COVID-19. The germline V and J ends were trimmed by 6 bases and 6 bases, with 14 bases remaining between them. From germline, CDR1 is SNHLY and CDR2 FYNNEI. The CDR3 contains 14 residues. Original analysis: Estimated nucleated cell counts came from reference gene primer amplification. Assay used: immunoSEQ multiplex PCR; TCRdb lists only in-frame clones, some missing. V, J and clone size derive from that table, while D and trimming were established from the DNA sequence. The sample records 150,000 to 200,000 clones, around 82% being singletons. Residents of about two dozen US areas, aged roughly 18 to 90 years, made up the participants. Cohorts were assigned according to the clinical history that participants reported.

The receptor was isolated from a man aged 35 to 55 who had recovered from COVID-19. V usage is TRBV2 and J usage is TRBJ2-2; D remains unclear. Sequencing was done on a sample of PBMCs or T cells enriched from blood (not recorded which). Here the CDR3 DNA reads TGTGCCAGCAGCGTCGTGTCTCGGGCCGGGGAGCTGTTTTTT. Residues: CASSVVSRAGELFF.